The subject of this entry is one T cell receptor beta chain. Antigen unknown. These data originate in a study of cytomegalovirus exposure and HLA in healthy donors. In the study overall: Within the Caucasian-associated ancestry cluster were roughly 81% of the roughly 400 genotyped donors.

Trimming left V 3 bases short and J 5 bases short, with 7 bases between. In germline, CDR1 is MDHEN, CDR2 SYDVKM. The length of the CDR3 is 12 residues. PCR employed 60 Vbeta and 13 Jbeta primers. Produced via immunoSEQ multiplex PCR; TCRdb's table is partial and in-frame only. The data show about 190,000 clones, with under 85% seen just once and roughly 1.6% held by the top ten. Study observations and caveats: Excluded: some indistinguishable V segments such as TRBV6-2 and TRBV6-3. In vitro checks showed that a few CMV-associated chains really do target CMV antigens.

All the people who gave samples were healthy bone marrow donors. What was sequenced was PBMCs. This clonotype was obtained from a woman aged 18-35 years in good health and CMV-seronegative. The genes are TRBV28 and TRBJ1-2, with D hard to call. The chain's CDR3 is CASSLSGYGYTF. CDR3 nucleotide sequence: TGTGCCAGCAGTTTGTCGGGGTATGGCTACACCTTC.